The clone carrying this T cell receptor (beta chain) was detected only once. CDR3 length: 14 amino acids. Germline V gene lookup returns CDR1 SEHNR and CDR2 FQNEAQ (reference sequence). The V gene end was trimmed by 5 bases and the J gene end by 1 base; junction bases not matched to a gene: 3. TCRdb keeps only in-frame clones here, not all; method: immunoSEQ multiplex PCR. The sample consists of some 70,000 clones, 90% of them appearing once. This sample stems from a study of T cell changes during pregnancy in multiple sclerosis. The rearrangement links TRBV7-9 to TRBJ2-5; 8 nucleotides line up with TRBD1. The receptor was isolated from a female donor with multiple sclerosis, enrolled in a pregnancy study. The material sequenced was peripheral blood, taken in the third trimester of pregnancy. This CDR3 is CASSRGQGQETQYF. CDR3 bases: TGTGCCAGCAGCCGTGGACAGGGCCAAGAGACCCAGTACTTC.